This T cell receptor beta chain was sequenced during a study of response to subunit inactivated influenza vaccine. Points on this clonotype: Its antigen is as yet unknown.

The junction had 9 bases not matched to a gene; V was cut back by 3 bases and J by 1 base. The CDR3 extends over 19 amino acids. Germline V gene data show CDR1 as SGHAT and CDR2 as FQNNGV. TCRdb ran MiXCR on the RT-PCR reads and lists one entry per CDR3 protein. This sample has 500,000 to 550,000 distinct CDR3 sequences; around 8% occur once, and the top ten carry 10% to 15%. Study outcomes and limitations: The authors offered the suggestion that each seasonal influenza vaccination recruits few new T cells.

The sample consisted of PBMCs from blood, taken roughly 24 months after vaccination. The receptor was isolated from a man aged 50 to 75 who received an inactivated influenza vaccine. The chain combines TRBV11-2 with TRBJ2-7; 16 bases line up with TRBD2. CDR3 DNA sequence: TGTGCCAGCAGCTTGAGGGCAGGGACTAGCGGGAGGGGTTCCTACGAGCAGTACTTC. As protein: CASSLRAGTSGRGSYEQYF.